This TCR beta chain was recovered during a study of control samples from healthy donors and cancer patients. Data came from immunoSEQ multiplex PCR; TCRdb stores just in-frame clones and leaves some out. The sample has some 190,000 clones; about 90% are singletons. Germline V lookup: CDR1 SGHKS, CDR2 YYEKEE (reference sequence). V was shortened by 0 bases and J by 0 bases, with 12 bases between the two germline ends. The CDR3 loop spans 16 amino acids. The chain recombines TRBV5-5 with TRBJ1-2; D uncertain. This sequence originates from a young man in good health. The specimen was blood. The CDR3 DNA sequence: TGTGCCAGCAGCTTGGATTCCGGCGGAGCTAACTATGGCTACACCTTC. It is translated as CASSLDSGGANYGYTF.